This T cell receptor (beta chain) came from a study of blood T cell dynamics during melanoma immunotherapy. Per the germline V gene, CDR1 is LNHDA and CDR2 is SQIVND (reference sequence). V lost 4 bases to trimming and J lost 4 bases; unmatched junction nucleotides: 12. There are 16 residues in the CDR3. TCRdb's table, derived via immunoSEQ multiplex PCR, lists solely in-frame clones and lacks some. The sample includes approximately 15,000 clones, roughly 83% seen only once; the top ten take 7.6%. Time point defined: pre-treatment baseline. Sequences were derived from blood, sampled from a patient treated with checkpoint blockade. The sequence was obtained from a human donor with melanoma. V and J are TRBV19 and TRBJ2-7, with TRBD2 matching over 8 bases. The CDR3 nucleotides are TGTGCCAGTAGTACGAACAGCGGGAGTCCTGCTTACGAGCAGTACTTC. This sequence encodes CASSTNSGSPAYEQYF.